This record concerns one TCR beta chain sequence. Deletions cut 7 bases from V and 0 bases from J, with 14 bases between. Per germline, CDR1 LNHDA and CDR2 SQIVND (reference sequence). The CDR3 runs 15 residues. This sample stems from a study of long-term antiretroviral therapy in people with HIV. Sequencing used immunoSEQ v3.0 at survey level. Here immunoSEQ multiplex PCR was the method, and the copy in TCRdb shows in-frame clones only, minus some. This sample carries 25,000 to 30,000 clones, roughly 86% of them seen once, and the ten largest clones take more than 4%. The sample was unsorted PBMCs, taken more than 2.6 years after starting antiretroviral therapy. This sequence was found in a man aged 35 to 55 with HIV. The chain links TRBV19 to TRBJ2-3; D is unclear. The CDR3 DNA sequence: TGTGCCAGTAACCCACGACGATCTAGCACAGATACGCAGTATTTT. It translates to CASNPRRSSTDTQYF.